This is a list of T cell receptor beta chains from one sample in a study of blood T cell repertoires in COVID-19. Assay used: immunoSEQ multiplex PCR; TCRdb lists only in-frame clones, some missing. The data contain under 250,000 clones, 60% to 85% of them singletons. Sequenced sample: peripheral blood. Source of these receptors: a woman in her 70s with acute or convalescent COVID-19. CDR3s include the opening cysteine and the closing phenylalanine or tryptophan. Fields, in order: J gene, D gene, clone size, V gene, CDR3 protein, CDR3 DNA. The D gene is left open where the match is weak. A clone size is listed for some rows: how often the clone was seen (once, few, many), or a class if it is expanded.

>TRBJ2-1|TRBD2|-|TRBV24-1
CATSDFRGKTGRASGGVNEQFF
TGTGCCACCAGTGATTTTAGGGGAAAGACAGGGAGGGCGAGCGGGGGGGTAAATGAGCAGTTCTTC
>TRBJ1-2|-|few|TRBV28
CASSLKPTGGYTF
TGTGCCAGCAGTTTGAAACCTACAGGAGGCTACACCTTC
>TRBJ2-7|-|-|TRBV2
CASKGGYEQYF
TGTGCCAGCAAAGGAGGATACGAGCAGTACTTC
>TRBJ1-6|-|-|TRBV18
CASSPSPDYNSPLHF
TGTGCCAGCTCACCATCCCCAGACTATAATTCACCCCTCCACTTT
>TRBJ1-2|-|-|TRBV6-5
CASSFGGAGVYGYTF
TGTGCCAGCAGTTTTGGGGGCGCTGGGGTCTATGGCTACACCTTC
>TRBJ2-1|-|-|TRBV2
CASNLLDAGEQFF
TGTGCCAGCAACCTACTAGACGCCGGTGAGCAGTTCTTC
>TRBJ2-5|TRBD2|-|TRBV11-2
CASSLSSRPAGGVETQYF
TGTGCCAGCAGCTTATCCTCGAGGCCAGCGGGGGGGGTAGAGACCCAGTACTTC
>TRBJ2-5|-|-|TRBV5-3
CARSLGGRLPPLGTQYF
TGTGCCAGAAGCTTGGGAGGGAGACTTCCCCCTTTAGGGACCCAGTACTTC
>TRBJ1-1|TRBD1|few|TRBV2
CASRLRVQGAGSTEAFF
TGTGCCAGCAGGTTGAGGGTACAGGGGGCTGGTAGCACTGAAGCTTTCTTT
>TRBJ1-3|-|-|TRBV14
CASSARTESGNTIYF
TGTGCCAGCAGCGCGCGGACAGAATCTGGAAACACCATATATTTT
>TRBJ2-3|TRBD2|-|TRBV29-1
CSVQTSSRNTDTQYF
TGCAGCGTCCAGACTAGCTCTAGGAACACAGATACGCAGTATTTT
>TRBJ2-2|TRBD2|few|TRBV5-4
CASSLGTSGGSGTGELFF
TGTGCCAGCAGCTTAGGGACTAGCGGGGGATCGGGGACCGGGGAGCTGTTTTTT
>TRBJ1-1|TRBD1|once|TRBV11-2
CASSFGTGNWNTEAFF
TGTGCCAGCAGCTTCGGGACAGGGAATTGGAACACTGAAGCTTTCTTT
>TRBJ2-1|-|-|TRBV23-1
CASSLCFGTNYNEQFF
TGCGCCAGCAGTCTATGCTTCGGGACAAACTACAATGAGCAGTTCTTC
>TRBJ2-7|TRBD1|-|TRBV29-1
CSVYDRDRAYEQYF
TGCAGCGTTTATGACCGGGACAGGGCGTACGAGCAGTACTTC
>TRBJ2-7|-|-|TRBV27
CASSFQAGSYEQYF
TGTGCCAGCAGTTTCCAGGCTGGCTCCTACGAGCAGTACTTC
>TRBJ2-1|TRBD2|-|TRBV19
CASSMASGVNEQFF
TGTGCCAGTAGTATGGCTAGCGGGGTTAATGAGCAGTTCTTC
>TRBJ1-3|-|-|TRBV5-1
CASSFGGDSGNTIYF
TGCGCCAGCAGCTTTGGAGGAGACTCTGGAAACACCATATATTTT
>TRBJ2-2|-|once|TRBV12-3/TRBV12-4
CASIRGTGELFF
TGTGCCAGCATCCGAGGGACCGGGGAGCTGTTTTTT
>TRBJ2-3|-|-|TRBV4-1
CASSQVPGLLTDTQYF
TGCGCCAGCAGCCAAGTTCCGGGACTCCTGACAGATACGCAGTATTTT
>TRBJ2-1|-|-|TRBV9
CASSVIQTISYNEQFF
TGTGCCAGCAGCGTTATACAGACGATCTCCTACAATGAGCAGTTCTTC
>TRBJ1-4|-|few|TRBV5-1
CASSLGQEEKLFF
TGCGCCAGCAGCTTGGGACAGGAGGAAAAACTGTTTTTT
>TRBJ2-3|TRBD2|-|TRBV5-1
CASSLVWTSGLASTDTQYF
TGCGCCAGCAGCTTGGTGTGGACTAGCGGCCTTGCTAGCACAGATACGCAGTATTTT
>TRBJ1-5|TRBD1|-|TRBV4-2
CASSQDWWDRDQPQHF
TGTGCCAGCAGCCAAGATTGGTGGGACAGGGATCAGCCCCAGCATTTT
>TRBJ1-2|-|-|TRBV7-8
CASSPRGFGYGYTF
TGTGCCAGCAGCCCCCGGGGGTTCGGCTATGGCTACACCTTC
>TRBJ1-4|TRBD1|-|TRBV5-4
CASSLFQTGKNEKLFF
TGTGCCAGCAGCCTATTTCAGACAGGGAAGAATGAAAAACTGTTTTTT
>TRBJ1-3|-|-|TRBV27
CASRRNNGNTIYF
TGTGCCAGCAGGCGCAATAATGGAAACACCATATATTTT
>TRBJ1-5|TRBD1|many|TRBV7-2
CASSFRSGTGANQPQHF
TGTGCCAGCAGCTTTCGGTCCGGGACAGGGGCGAATCAGCCCCAGCATTTT
>TRBJ2-3|-|-|TRBV5-5
CASSFLSADTQYF
TGTGCCAGCAGCTTTCTGTCGGCAGATACGCAGTATTTT
>TRBJ2-2|-|-|TRBV6-6
CASRTHEETGELFF
TGTGCCAGCCGGACTCACGAGGAGACCGGGGAGCTGTTTTTT
>TRBJ2-2|TRBD2|-|TRBV4-3
CASSQDLTGLGTGELFF
TGCGCCAGCAGCCAAGATCTTACGGGACTAGGTACCGGGGAGCTGTTTTTT
>TRBJ2-7|-|-|TRBV7-2
CASSLEENYEQYF
TGTGCCAGCAGCTTAGAGGAGAATTACGAGCAGTACTTC
>TRBJ2-3|TRBD1|-|TRBV29-1
CSVEGRQGVADTQYF
TGCAGCGTTGAAGGGCGGCAGGGGGTTGCAGATACGCAGTATTTT
>TRBJ1-2|TRBD1|-|TRBV4-3
CASSQVPGGSYGYTF
TGCGCCAGCAGCCAAGTGCCAGGGGGTAGCTATGGCTACACCTTC
>TRBJ1-1|-|-|TRBV5-1
CASSLAPDTNTEAFF
TGCGCCAGCAGCTTGGCACCAGATACGAACACTGAAGCTTTCTTT
>TRBJ1-6|TRBD1|-|TRBV11-2
CASSTAQGAYNSPLHF
TGTGCCAGCAGCACAGCTCAGGGGGCCTATAATTCACCCCTCCACTTT
>TRBJ2-7|-|few|TRBV6-5
CASSPQRPQQYF
TGTGCCAGCAGTCCCCAGCGGCCGCAGCAGTACTTC
>TRBJ1-1|-|-|TRBV6-2/TRBV6-3
CASSYSTGKVEAFF
TGTGCCAGCAGTTACTCGACAGGCAAAGTTGAAGCTTTCTTT
>TRBJ2-7|-|-|TRBV10-3
CAIGAGYEQYF
TGTGCCATCGGAGCTGGCTACGAGCAGTACTTC
>TRBJ2-1|-|-|TRBV7-8
CASSLLSNYGEQFF
TGTGCCAGCAGCTTATTATCGAACTACGGTGAGCAGTTCTTC
>TRBJ1-2|-|-|TRBV5-6
CASSFGGRIGYGYTF
TGTGCCAGCAGCTTCGGGGGGCGAATAGGGTATGGCTACACCTTC
>TRBJ2-7|-|-|TRBV20-1
CSASGLERGSSYEQYF
TGCAGTGCTAGTGGGCTGGAGCGAGGCAGCTCCTACGAGCAGTACTTC
>TRBJ2-1|TRBD2|few|TRBV6-5
CASSKRLANEQFF
TGTGCCAGCAGTAAGCGACTAGCCAATGAGCAGTTCTTC
>TRBJ1-4|TRBD1|-|TRBV7-9
CASSPDRGNEKLFF
TGTGCCAGCAGTCCGGACAGGGGGAATGAAAAACTGTTTTTT
>TRBJ2-5|TRBD2|-|TRBV7-8
CASSFPGTSGPRTQYF
TGTGCCAGCAGCTTTCCCGGGACTAGCGGGCCTCGGACCCAGTACTTC
>TRBJ1-5|TRBD1|-|TRBV6-5
CASSYRGHQPQHF
TGTGCCAGCAGCTACAGGGGGCATCAGCCCCAGCATTTT
>TRBJ1-2|TRBD1|-|TRBV5-6
CASSLVEGARGYTF
TGTGCCAGCAGCTTGGTGGAGGGGGCCAGAGGCTACACCTTC
>TRBJ2-5|-|-|TRBV9
CASSRDSFPRMGETQYF
TGTGCCAGCAGTCGGGACTCCTTTCCCCGTATGGGAGAGACCCAGTACTTC